This TCR beta chain was found in a study of CD8 T cells in ankylosing spondylitis. General study points: What appeared characteristic of ankylosing spondylitis blood was a TCR beta motif of under 10 highly homologous variants. Relatively rare in peripheral blood, disease-linked clones were also CD8+. Disease-linked clones reportedly showed significant enrichment in matched ankylosing spondylitis synovial fluid. Earlier reports found some motif variants in synovial fluid and blood in reactive arthritis.

By quantitative 5'-RACE with molecular barcodes, the TCR beta libraries were made. TCRdb recomputed calls from the 5' RACE reads with MiXCR, one row per CDR3 protein. The sample shows about 540,000 distinct CDR3 sequences, 9.5% to 15% of them seen only once. This clonotype was picked up a small number of times. Its antigen remains unknown. The sequenced material came from blood, either unsorted or a sorted T cell fraction (not recorded which). This receptor was identified in a male donor with ankylosing spondylitis.

In DNA, the CDR3 is TGTGCCAGCAGTGAAGCGGGGAACAGAAGGGGGGATGGCTACACCTTC. Residues: CASSEAGNRRGDGYTF. This sequence joins TRBV6-1 and TRBJ1-2; tentative D call: TRBD1 (6 bases). Trimming removed 0 bases from V and 6 bases from J, with 17 bases in between. Germline V gives CDR1 MNHNS, CDR2 SASEGT. This CDR3 has 16 amino acids.